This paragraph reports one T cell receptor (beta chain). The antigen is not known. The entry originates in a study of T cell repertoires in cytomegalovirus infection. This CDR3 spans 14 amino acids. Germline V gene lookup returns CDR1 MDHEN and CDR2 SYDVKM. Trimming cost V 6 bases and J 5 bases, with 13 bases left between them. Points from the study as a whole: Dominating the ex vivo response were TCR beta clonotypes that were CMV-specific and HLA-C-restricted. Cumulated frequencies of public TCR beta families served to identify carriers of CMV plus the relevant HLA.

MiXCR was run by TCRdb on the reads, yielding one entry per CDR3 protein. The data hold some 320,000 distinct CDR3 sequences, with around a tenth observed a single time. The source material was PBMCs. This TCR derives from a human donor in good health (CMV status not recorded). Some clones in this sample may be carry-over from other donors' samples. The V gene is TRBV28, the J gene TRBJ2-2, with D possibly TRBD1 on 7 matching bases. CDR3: CASSSQGRTGELFF. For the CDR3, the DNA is TGTGCCAGCAGCTCACAGGGGAGGACCGGGGAGCTGTTTTTT. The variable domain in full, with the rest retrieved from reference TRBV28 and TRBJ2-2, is DVKVTQSSRYLVKRTGEKVFLECVQDMDHENMFWYRQDPGLGLRLIYFSYDVKMKEKGDIPEGYSVSREKKERFSLILESASTNQTSMYLCASSSQGRTGELFFGEGSRLTVL.